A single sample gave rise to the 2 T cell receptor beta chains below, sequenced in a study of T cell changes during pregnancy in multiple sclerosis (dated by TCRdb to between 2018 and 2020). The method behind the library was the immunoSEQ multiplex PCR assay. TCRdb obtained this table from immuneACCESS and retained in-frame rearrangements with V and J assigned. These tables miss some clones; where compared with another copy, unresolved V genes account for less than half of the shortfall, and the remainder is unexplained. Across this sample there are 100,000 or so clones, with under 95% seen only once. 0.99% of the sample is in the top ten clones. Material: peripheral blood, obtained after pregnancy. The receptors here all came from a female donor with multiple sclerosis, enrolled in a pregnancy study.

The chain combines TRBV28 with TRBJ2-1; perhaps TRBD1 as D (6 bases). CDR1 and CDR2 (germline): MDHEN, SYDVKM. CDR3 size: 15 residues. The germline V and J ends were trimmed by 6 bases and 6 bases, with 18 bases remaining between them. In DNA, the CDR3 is TGTGCCAGCAGACAGGGACGTTCCCGATCCAATGAGCAGTTCTTC. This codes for CASRQGRSRSNEQFF.

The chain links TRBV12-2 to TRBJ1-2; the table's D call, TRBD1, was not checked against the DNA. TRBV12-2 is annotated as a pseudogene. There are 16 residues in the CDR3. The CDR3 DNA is TGTGCAAGTCGCTGTAAGGGCAGGGGGCTTAACTATGGCTACACCTTC. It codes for CASRCKGRGLNYGYTF.